The sequence of this T cell receptor beta chain was determined in a study of T cell repertoires in cytomegalovirus infection. Study context: Both a matching HLA type and CMV infection were indicated by public TCR beta signatures.

The table lists this clonotype with many counts. TCRdb recomputed calls from the reads with MiXCR, one row per CDR3 protein. This sample has hundreds of thousands of distinct CDR3 sequences; roughly 24% occur once, and the top ten carry 6.5% to 10%. The CDR3 has 14 amino acids. Germline V gene data show CDR1 as MDHEN and CDR2 as SYDVKM. V gave up 4 bases and J gave up 7 bases, with 11 bases separating them. The source is a human donor in good health (CMV status not recorded). Some clones in this sample may be carry-over from other donors' samples. Sequencing was performed on CD8+ T cells from PBMCs. The chain is built from TRBV28 and TRBJ1-6; D not certain. CDR3 sequence reads: CASSSRSYNSPLHF. In DNA, the CDR3 is TGTGCCAGCAGTTCCCGCAGCTACAATTCACCCCTCCACTTT.